The following is a T cell receptor (beta chain) sequence with its context. Its antigen is undetermined. This record comes from a study of shared clonotypes between healthy human individuals. Study information: Three CD4 naive, three CD4 memory, two CD8 naive and one CD8 memory plate were used per donor. Study-wide findings and caveats: Inspection by rarefaction showed sorted-subset sequencing to be incomplete despite large depth.

CD45RA-negative memory and CD45RA+ naive subsets were split from the CD4+ cells. V trimming: 2 bases; J trimming: 6 bases; junction bases outside the gene matches: 3. Per germline, CDR1 MNHEY and CDR2 SMNVEV (reference sequence). The CDR3 is 14 residues long. The repertoire was sequenced with immunoSEQ multiplex PCR; TCRdb's copy has only in-frame clones and lacks some. The table shows approximately 330,000 clones, with around 70% occurring only once. The TCR comes from a man aged 25-45 years in good health. The chain combines TRBV27 with TRBJ2-1; 8 positions match TRBD2. What was sequenced was memory CD4+ T cells sorted from blood. Subset given: CD45RA-negative fraction. CDR3 residues: CASSLAGGSNEQFF. Written as DNA, the CDR3 is TGTGCCAGCAGTTTAGCGGGAGGTTCCAATGAGCAGTTCTTC.